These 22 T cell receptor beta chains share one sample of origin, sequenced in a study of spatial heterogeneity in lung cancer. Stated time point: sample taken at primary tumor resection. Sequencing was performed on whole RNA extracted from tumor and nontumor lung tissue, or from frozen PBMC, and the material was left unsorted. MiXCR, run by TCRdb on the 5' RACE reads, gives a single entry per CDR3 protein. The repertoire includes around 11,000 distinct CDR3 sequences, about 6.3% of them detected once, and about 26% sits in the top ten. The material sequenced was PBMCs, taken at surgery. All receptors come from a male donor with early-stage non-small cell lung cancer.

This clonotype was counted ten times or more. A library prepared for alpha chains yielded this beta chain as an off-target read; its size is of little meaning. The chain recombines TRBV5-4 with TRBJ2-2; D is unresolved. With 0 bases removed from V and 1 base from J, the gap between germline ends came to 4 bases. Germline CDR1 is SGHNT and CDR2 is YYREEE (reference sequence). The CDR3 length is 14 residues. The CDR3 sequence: CASSLGRNTGELFF. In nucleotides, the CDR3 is TGTGCCAGCAGCTTGGGGAGGAACACCGGGGAGCTGTTTTTT.

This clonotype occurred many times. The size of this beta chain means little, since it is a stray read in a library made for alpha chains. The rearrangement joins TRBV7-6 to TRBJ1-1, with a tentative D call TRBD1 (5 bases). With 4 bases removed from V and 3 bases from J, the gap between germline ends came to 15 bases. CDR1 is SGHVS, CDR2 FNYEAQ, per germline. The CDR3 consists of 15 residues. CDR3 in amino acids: CASSSQGAWDTEAFF. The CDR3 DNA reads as TGTGCCAGCAGCTCCCAGGGCGCGTGGGACACTGAAGCTTTCTTT.

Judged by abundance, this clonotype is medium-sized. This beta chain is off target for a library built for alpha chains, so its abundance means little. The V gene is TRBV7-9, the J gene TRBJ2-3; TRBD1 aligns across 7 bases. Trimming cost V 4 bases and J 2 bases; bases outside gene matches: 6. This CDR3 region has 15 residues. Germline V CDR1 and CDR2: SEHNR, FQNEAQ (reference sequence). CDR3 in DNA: TGTGCCAGCAGCTATACACAGGGGTCCACAGATACGCAGTATTTT. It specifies CASSYTQGSTDTQYF.

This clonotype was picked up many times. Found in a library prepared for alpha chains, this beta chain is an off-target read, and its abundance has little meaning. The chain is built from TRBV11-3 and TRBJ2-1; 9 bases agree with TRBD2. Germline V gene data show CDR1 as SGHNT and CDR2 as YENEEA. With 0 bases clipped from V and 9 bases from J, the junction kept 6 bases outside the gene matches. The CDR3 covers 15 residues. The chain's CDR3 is CASSLDGTSLGEQFF. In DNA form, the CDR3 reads TGTGCCAGCAGCTTAGATGGGACTAGCTTGGGTGAGCAGTTCTTC.

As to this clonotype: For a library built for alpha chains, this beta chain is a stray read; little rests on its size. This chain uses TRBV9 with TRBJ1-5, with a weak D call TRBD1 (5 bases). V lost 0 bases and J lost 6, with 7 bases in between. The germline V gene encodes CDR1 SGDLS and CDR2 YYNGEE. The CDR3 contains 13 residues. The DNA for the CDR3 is TGTGCCAGCAGCGTAGGACAGACTCAGCCCCAGCATTTT. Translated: CASSVGQTQPQHF.

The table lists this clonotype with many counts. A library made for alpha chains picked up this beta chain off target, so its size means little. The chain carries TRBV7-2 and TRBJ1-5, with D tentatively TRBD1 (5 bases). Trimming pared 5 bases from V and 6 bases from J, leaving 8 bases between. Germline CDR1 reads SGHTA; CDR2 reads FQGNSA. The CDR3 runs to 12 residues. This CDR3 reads CASSVQGQPQHF. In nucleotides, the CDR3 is TGTGCCAGCAGCGTCCAGGGTCAGCCCCAGCATTTT.

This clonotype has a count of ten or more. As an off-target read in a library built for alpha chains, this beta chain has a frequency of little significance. CDR3 coding DNA: TGCGCCAGCAGCCAAGAGCGTCGCAGGGGAGGGGAGACCCAGTACTTC. Amino acid sequence: CASSQERRRGGETQYF. This sequence joins TRBV4-1 and TRBJ2-5, with a weak D call TRBD2 (7 bases). The CDR3 extends over 16 amino acids. V was shortened by 0 bases and J by 5 bases, with 16 bases between the two germline ends. Looked up from germline, CDR1 is MGHRA and CDR2 is YSYEKL.

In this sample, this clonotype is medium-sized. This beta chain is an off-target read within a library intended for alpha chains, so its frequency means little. This CDR3 reads CASSLQASGATDTQYF. As DNA, the CDR3 is TGTGCCAGCAGCTTACAGGCTAGCGGGGCCACAGATACGCAGTATTTT. The V call is TRBV7-8, the J call TRBJ2-3, with 9 nucleotides matching TRBD2. The CDR3 is 16 residues long. Germline V gene lookup returns CDR1 SGHVS and CDR2 FQNEAQ. The junction had 5 bases not matched to a gene; V was cut back by 2 bases and J by 2 bases.

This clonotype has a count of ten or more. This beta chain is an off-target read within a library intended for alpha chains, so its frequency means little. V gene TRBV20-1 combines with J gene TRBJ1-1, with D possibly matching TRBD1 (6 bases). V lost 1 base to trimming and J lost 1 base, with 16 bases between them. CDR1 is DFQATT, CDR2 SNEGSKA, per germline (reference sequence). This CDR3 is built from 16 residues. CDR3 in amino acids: CSARVRGRQRNTEAFF. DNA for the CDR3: TGCAGTGCTAGAGTCAGGGGACGGCAAAGGAACACTGAAGCTTTCTTT.

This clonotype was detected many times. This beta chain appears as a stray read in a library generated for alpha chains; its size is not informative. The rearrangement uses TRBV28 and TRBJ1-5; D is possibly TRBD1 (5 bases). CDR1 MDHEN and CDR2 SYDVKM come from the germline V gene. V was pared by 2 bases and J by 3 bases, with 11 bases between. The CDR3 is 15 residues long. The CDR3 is CASSLGGVVNQPQHF. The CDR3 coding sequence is TGTGCCAGCAGTTTAGGGGGGGTTGTCAATCAGCCCCAGCATTTT.

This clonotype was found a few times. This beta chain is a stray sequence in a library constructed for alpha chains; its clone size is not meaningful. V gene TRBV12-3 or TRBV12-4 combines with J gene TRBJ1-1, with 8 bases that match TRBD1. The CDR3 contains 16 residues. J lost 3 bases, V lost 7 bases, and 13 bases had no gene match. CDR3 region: CASTPWGRGLDTEAFF. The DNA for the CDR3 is TGTGCCAGCACCCCGTGGGGCAGGGGGCTTGACACTGAAGCTTTCTTT.

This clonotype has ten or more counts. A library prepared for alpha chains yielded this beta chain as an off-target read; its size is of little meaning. The CDR3 nucleotides read TGCGCCAGCAGCCTCCGGACAGGGGGCACTGGGGCCAACGTCCTGACTTTC. Translation: CASSLRTGGTGANVLTF. J is TRBJ2-6 and V is TRBV5-1, with TRBD1 matching over 11 bases. Germline CDR1 is SGHRS and CDR2 is YFSETQ. CDR3 length equals 17 residues. V shed 4 bases, J shed 2 bases, and the junction held 5 bases outside the gene matches.

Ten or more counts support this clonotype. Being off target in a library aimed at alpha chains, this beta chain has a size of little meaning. The CDR3 loop reads CASSIQPARRSDTGELFF. In nucleotides, the CDR3 is TGTGCCAGTAGTATACAGCCCGCGAGACGTTCGGACACCGGGGAGCTGTTTTTT. The V gene is TRBV19, the J gene TRBJ2-2; D remains unclear. Germline assignment: CDR1 LNHDA and CDR2 SQIVND (reference sequence). The CDR3 consists of 18 residues. The V and J ends lost 2 bases and 3 bases respectively, with 19 bases between them.

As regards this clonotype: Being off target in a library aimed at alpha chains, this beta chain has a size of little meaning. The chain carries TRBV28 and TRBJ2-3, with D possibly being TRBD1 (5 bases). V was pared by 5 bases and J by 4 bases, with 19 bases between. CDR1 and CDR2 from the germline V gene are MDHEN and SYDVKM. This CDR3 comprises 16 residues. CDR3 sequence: CASSPIRVGAADTQYF. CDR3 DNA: TGTGCCAGCAGTCCCATTAGAGTAGGGGCGGCAGATACGCAGTATTTT. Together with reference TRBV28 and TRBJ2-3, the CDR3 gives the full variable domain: DVKVTQSSRYLVKRTGEKVFLECVQDMDHENMFWYRQDPGLGLRLIYFSYDVKMKEKGDIPEGYSVSREKKERFSLILESASTNQTSMYLCASSPIRVGAADTQYFGPGTRLTVL.

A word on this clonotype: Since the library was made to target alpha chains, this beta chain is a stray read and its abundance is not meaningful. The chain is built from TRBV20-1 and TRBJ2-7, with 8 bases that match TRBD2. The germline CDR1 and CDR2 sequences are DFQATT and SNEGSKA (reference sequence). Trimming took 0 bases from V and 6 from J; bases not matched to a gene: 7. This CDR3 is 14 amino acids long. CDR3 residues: CSAREERESGEQYF. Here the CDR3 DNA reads TGCAGTGCTAGAGAAGAGCGGGAGTCTGGCGAGCAGTACTTC.

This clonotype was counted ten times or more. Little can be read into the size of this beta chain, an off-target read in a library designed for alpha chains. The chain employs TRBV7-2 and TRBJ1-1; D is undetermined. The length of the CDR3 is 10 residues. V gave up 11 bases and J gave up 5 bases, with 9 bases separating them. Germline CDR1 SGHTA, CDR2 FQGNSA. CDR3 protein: CASSGTEAFF. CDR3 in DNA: TGTGCCTCCAGTGGAACTGAAGCTTTCTTT. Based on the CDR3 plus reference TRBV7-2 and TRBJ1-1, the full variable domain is GAGVSQSPSNKVTEKGKDVELRCDPISGHTALYWYRQSLGQGLEFLIYFQGNSAPDKSGLPSDRFSAERTGGSVSTLTIQRTQQEDSAVYLCASSGTEAFFGQGTRLTVV.

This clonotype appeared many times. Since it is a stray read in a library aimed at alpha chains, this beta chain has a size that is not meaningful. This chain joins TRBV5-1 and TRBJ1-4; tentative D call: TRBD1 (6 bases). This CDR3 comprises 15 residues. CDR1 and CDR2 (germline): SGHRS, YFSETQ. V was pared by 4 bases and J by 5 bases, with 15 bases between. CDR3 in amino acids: CASSPEGGFNEKLFF. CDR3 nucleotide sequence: TGCGCCAGCAGCCCTGAGGGGGGATTCAATGAAAAACTGTTTTTT.

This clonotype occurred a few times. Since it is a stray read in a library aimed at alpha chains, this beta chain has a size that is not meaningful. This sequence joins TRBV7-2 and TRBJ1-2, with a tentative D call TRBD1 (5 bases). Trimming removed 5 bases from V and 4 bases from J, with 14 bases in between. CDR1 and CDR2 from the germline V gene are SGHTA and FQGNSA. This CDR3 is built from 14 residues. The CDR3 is CASSSRASTYGYTF. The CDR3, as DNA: TGTGCCAGCAGCAGCAGGGCGTCGACCTATGGCTACACCTTC.

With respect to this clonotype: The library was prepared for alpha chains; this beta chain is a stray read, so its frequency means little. The DNA of the CDR3 is TGTGCCAGCAGCCCGGCGGGCGGCCCCCCGATCTACGAGCAGTACTTC. Translated: CASSPAGGPPIYEQYF. The rearrangement links TRBV7-8 to TRBJ2-7; tentatively, D is TRBD2 (5 bases). The germline V gene has CDR1 SGHVS and CDR2 FQNEAQ. The V gene lost 5 bases and the J gene lost 3 bases, with 20 bases spanning the gap. The CDR3 sequence is 16 residues long.

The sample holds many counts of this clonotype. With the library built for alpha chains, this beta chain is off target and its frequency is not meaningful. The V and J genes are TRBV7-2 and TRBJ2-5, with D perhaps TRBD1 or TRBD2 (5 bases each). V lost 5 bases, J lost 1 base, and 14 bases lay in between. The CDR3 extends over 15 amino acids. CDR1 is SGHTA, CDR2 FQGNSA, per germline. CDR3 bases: TGTGCCAGCAGCCGCCGTGAGGGGCGCCAAGAGACCCAGTACTTC. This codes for CASSRREGRQETQYF.

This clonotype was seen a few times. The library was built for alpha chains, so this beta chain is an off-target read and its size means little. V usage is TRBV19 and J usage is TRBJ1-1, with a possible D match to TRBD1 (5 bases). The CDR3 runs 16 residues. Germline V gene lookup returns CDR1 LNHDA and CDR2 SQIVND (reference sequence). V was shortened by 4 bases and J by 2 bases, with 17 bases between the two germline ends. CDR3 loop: CASSSPRGEVNTEAFF. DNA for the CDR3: TGTGCCAGTAGTAGCCCTCGGGGGGAGGTTAACACTGAAGCTTTCTTT.

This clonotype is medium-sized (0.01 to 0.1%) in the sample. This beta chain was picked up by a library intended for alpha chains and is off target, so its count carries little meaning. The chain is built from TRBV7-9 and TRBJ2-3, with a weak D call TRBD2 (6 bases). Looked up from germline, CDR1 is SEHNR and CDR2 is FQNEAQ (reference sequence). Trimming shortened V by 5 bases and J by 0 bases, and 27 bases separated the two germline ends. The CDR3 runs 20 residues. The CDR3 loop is CASSGKGLPGGRTSTDTQYF. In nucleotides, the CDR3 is TGTGCCAGCAGCGGAAAAGGACTTCCCGGGGGAAGGACTAGCACAGATACGCAGTATTTT.